This T cell receptor (beta chain) originates from a study of blood T cells in healthy people across ages. Study findings and constraints: Considered underestimates were the diversity estimates obtained from one million T cells. Researchers report that TCR beta diversity correlated strongly with naive T cell percentage.

For this clonotype: Its specificity is unknown.

Alongside a J-beta primer mix, a sample-barcoded 5' primer served in a second PCR lasting roughly 6 to 12 cycles. Every sample produced at least 3 million CDR3-containing paired-end reads. TCRdb analysed the 5' RACE reads with MiXCR anew, one entry per CDR3 protein. The table has fewer than 1.5 million distinct CDR3 sequences, approximately 38% seen once. V was shortened by 0 bases and J by 5 bases, with 11 bases between the two germline ends. Germline V gene lookup returns CDR1 DFQATT and CDR2 SNEGSKA (reference sequence). This CDR3 region has 15 residues. Investigators took 8.5 to 10 milliliters of peripheral blood from every donor.

The sequence was collected from a woman aged 18-35 years in good health. The sequenced sample was blood. The chain uses TRBV20-1 and TRBJ1-6, with D possibly TRBD1 on 6 matching bases. CDR3 region: CSARDSGQHNSPLHF. As DNA, the CDR3 is TGCAGTGCTAGAGATTCCGGACAGCATAATTCACCCCTCCACTTT.